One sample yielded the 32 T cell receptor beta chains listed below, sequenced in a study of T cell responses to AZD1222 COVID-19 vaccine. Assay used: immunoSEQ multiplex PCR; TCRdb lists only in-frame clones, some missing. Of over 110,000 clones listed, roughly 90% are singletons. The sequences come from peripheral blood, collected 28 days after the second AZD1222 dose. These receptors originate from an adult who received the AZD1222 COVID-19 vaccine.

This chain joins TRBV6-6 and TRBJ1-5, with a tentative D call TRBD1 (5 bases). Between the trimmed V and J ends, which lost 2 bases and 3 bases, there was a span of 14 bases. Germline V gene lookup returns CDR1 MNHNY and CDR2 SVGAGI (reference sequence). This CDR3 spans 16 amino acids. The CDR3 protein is CASSYEGRVANQPQHF. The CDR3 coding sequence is TGTGCCAGCAGTTACGAGGGCAGGGTGGCCAATCAGCCCCAGCATTTT.

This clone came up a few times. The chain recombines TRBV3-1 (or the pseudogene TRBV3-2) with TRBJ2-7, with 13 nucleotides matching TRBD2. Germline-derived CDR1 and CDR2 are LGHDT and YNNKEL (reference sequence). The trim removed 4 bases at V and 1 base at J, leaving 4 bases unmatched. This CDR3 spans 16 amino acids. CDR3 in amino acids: CASSPRLAGGSYEQYF. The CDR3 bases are TGTGCCAGCAGCCCCCGACTAGCGGGAGGTTCCTACGAGCAGTACTTC.

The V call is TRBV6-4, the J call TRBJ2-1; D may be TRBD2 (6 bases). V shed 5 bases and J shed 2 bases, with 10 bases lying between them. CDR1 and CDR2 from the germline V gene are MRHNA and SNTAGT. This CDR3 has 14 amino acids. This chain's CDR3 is CASSREETYNEQFF. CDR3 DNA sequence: TGTGCCAGCAGTAGGGAGGAGACCTACAATGAGCAGTTCTTC.

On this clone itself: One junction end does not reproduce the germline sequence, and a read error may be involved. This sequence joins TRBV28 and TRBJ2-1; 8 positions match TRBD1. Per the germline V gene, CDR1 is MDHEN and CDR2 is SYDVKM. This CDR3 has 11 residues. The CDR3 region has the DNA TGTGCCAGCAGTTTTCTGGGACAGGCTATCTTC. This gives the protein CASSFLGQAIF.

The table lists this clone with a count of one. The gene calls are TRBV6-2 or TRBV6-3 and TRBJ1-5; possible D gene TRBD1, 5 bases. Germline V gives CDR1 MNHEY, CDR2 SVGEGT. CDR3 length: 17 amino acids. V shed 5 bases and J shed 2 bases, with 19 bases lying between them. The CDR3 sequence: CASSPVGRGRRNQPQHF. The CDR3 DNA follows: TGTGCCAGCAGTCCGGTCGGGCGGGGGAGGCGCAATCAGCCCCAGCATTTT.

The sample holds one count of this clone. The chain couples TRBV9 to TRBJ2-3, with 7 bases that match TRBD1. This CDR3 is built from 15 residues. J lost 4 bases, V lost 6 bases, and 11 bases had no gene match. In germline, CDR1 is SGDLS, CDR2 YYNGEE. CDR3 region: CASTLKQGPPDTQYF. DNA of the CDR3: TGTGCCAGCACCCTTAAACAGGGGCCCCCAGATACGCAGTATTTT.

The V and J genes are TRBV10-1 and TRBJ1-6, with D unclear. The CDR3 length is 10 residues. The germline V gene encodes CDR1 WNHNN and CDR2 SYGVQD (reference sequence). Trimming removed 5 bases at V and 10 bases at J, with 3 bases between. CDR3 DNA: TGCGCCAGCAGTAACTCACCCCTCCACTTT. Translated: CASSNSPLHF.

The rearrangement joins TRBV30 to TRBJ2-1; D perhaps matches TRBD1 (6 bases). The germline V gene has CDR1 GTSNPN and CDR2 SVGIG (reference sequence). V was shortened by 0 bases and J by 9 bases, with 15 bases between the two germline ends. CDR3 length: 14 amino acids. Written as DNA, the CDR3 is TGTGCCTGGAGTGTCCGGGTGGGGGCCCCTGAGCAGTTCTTC. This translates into CAWSVRVGAPEQFF.

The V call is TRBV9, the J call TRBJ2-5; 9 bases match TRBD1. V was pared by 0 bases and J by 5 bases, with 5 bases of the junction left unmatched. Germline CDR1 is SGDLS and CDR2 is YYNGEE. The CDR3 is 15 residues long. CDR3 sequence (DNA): TGTGCCAGCAGCGTAGTTGGACAGGGGACCGAGACCCAGTACTTC. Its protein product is CASSVVGQGTETQYF.

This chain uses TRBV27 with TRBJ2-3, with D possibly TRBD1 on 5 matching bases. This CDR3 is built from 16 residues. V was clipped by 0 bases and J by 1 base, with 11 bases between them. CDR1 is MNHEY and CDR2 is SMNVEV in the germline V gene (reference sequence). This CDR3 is CASSLSSGARTDTQYF. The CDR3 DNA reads TGTGCCAGCAGTTTATCAAGTGGGGCCCGCACAGATACGCAGTATTTT.

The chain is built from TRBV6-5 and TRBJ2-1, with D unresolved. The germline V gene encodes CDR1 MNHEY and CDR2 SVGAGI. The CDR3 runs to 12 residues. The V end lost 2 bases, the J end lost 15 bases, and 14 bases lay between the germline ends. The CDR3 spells CASSYQRPPRFF. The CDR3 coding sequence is TGTGCCAGCAGTTACCAGCGACCCCCCAGGTTCTTC.

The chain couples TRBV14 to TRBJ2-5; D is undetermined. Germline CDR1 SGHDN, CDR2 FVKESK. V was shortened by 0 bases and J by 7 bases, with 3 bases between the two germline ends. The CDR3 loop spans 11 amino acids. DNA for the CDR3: TGTGCCAGCAGCCAAGATCGGACCCAGTACTTC. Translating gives CASSQDRTQYF.

CDR3 protein: CASSSPTSGRVAGELFF. In nucleotides, the CDR3 is TGCGCCAGCAGCTCCCCGACTAGCGGGAGAGTGGCCGGGGAGCTGTTTTTT. The chain joins TRBV4-3 to TRBJ2-2; TRBD2 agrees at 12 bases. There are 17 residues in the CDR3. CDR1 and CDR2 from the germline V gene are LGHNA and YSLEER. The trim removed 5 bases at V and 6 bases at J, leaving 10 bases unmatched.

CDR3 nucleotide sequence: TGTGCCTGGAGCCTAGGACAGGGGAGGACCACTGAAGCTTTCTTT. This sequence encodes CAWSLGQGRTTEAFF. The gene calls are TRBV30 and TRBJ1-1, with TRBD1 identical over 9 bases. Unmatched junction bases numbered 9, after V lost 3 bases and J lost 4 bases. Germline-derived CDR1 and CDR2 are GTSNPN and SVGIG (reference sequence). This CDR3 is 15 amino acids long.

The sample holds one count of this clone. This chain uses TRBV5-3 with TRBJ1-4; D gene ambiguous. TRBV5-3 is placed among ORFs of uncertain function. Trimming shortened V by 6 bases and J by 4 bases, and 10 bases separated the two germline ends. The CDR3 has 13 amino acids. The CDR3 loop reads CARTTADNEKLFF. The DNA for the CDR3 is TGTGCCAGAACAACGGCAGATAATGAAAAACTGTTTTTT.

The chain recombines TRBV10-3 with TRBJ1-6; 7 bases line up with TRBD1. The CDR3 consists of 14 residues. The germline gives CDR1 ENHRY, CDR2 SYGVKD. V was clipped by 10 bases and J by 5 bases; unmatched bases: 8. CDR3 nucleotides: TGTGCCAGTCGAGAGGGGGCCGATAATTCACCCCTCCACTTT. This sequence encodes CASREGADNSPLHF.

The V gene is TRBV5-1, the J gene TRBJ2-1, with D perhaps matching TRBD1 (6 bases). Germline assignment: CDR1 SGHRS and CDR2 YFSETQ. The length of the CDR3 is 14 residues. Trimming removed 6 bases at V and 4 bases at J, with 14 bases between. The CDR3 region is CASNSGADYNEQFF. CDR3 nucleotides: TGCGCCAGCAACTCAGGGGCGGATTACAATGAGCAGTTCTTC.

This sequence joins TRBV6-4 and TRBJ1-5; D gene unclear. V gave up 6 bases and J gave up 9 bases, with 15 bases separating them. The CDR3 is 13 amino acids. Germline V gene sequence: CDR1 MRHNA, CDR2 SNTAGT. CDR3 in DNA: TGTGCCAGCAGCACAGTCCCCGGGAGGCCCCAGCATTTT. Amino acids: CASSTVPGRPQHF.

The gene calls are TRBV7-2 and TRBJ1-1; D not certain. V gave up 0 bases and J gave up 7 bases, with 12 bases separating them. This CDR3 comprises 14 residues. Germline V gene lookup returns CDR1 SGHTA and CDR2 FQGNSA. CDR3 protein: CASSLARLKGEAFF. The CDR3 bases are TGTGCCAGCAGCTTAGCGCGTCTAAAGGGTGAAGCTTTCTTT.

CDR3 amino acids: CASSTFTDTEAFF. CDR3 bases: TGTGCCAGCTCTACTTTTACGGACACTGAAGCTTTCTTT. This chain links TRBV28 with TRBJ1-1; no definite D call. CDR3 length: 13 amino acids. CDR1 and CDR2 (germline): MDHEN, SYDVKM. V gave up 8 bases and J gave up 3 bases, with 13 bases separating them. The whole variable domain, filled in from reference TRBV28 and TRBJ1-1, reads DVKVTQSSRYLVKRTGEKVFLECVQDMDHENMFWYRQDPGLGLRLIYFSYDVKMKEKGDIPEGYSVSREKKERFSLILESASTNQTSMYLCASSTFTDTEAFFGQGTRLTVV.

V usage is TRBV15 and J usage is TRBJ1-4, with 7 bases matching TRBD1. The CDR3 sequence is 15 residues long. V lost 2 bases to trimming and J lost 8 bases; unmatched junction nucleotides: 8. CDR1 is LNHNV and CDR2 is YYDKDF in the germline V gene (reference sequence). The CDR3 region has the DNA TGTGCCACCAGCAGAATAGGACAGGCTGGCGAAAAACTGTTTTTT. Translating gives CATSRIGQAGEKLFF.

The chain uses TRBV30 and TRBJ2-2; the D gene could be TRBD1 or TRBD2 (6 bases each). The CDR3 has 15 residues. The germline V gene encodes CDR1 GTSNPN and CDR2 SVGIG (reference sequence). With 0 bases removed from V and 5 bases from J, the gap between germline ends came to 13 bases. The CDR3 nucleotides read TGTGCCTGGAGTGTACAACAGGGAGGAACCGGGGAGCTGTTTTTT. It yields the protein CAWSVQQGGTGELFF. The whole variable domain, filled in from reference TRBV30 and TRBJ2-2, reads SQTIHQWPATLVQPVGSPLSLECTVEGTSNPNLYWYRQAAGRGLQLLFYSVGIGQISSEVPQNLSASRPQDRQFILSSKKLLLSDSGFYLCAWSVQQGGTGELFFGEGSRLTVL.

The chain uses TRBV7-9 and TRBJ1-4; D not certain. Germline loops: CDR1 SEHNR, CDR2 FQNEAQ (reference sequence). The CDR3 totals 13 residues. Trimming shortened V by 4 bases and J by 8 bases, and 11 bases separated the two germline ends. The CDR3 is CASSYGNGEKLFF. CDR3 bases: TGTGCCAGCAGCTATGGGAACGGCGAAAAACTGTTTTTT.

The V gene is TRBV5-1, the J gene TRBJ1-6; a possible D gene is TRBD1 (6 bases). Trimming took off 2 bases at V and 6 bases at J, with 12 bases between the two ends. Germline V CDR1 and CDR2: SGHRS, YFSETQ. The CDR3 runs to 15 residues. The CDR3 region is CASSLGTNPNSPLHF. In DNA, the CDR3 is TGCGCCAGCAGCTTAGGGACAAACCCTAATTCACCCCTCCACTTT.

The CDR3 spells CARSTWGQPQHF. DNA for the CDR3: TGTGCCAGATCCACTTGGGGTCAGCCCCAGCATTTT. This chain joins TRBV6-5 and TRBJ1-5; D is uncertain. There are 12 residues in the CDR3. The germline CDR1 and CDR2 sequences are MNHEY and SVGAGI. Deletions cut 9 bases from V and 6 bases from J, with 12 bases between.

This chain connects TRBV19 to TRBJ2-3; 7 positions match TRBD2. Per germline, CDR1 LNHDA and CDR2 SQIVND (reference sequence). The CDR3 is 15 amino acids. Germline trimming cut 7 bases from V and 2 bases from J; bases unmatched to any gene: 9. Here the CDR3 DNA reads TGTGCCAGTAATCTACCGGGACTACCCACAGATACGCAGTATTTT. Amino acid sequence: CASNLPGLPTDTQYF.

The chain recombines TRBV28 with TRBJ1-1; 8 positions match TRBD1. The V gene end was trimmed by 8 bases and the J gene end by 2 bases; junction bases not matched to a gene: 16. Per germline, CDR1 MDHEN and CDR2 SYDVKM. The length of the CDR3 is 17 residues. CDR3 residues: CASSKNVGTGINTEAFF. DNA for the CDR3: TGTGCCAGCTCTAAAAATGTCGGGACAGGAATAAACACTGAAGCTTTCTTT.

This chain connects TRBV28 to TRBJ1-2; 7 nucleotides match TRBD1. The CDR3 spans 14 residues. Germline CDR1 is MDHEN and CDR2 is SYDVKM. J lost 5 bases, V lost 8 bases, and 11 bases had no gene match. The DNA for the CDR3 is TGTGCCAGCGCCTCGGGGACAGTAGTTTATGGCTACACCTTC. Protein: CASASGTVVYGYTF.

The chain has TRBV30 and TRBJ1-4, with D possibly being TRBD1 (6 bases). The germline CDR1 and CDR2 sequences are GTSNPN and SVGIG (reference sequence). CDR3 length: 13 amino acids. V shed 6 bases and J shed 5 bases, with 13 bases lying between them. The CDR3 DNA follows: TGTGCCTGTAATATAGGGGGGAATGAAAAACTGTTTTTT. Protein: CACNIGGNEKLFF. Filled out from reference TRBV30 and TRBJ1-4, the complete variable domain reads SQTIHQWPATLVQPVGSPLSLECTVEGTSNPNLYWYRQAAGRGLQLLFYSVGIGQISSEVPQNLSASRPQDRQFILSSKKLLLSDSGFYLCACNIGGNEKLFFGSGTQLSVL.

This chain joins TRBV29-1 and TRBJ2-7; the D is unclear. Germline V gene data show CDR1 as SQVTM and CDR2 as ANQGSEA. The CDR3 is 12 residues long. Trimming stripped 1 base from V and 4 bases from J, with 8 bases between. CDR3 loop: CSVEVNGYEQYF. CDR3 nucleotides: TGCAGCGTTGAAGTTAACGGGTACGAGCAGTACTTC.

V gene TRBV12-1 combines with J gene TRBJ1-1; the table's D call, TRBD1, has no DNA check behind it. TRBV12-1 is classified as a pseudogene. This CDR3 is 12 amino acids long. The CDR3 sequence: CASRPDRVEAFF. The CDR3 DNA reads TGTGCCAGCAGACCTGACAGGGTTGAAGCTTTCTTT.

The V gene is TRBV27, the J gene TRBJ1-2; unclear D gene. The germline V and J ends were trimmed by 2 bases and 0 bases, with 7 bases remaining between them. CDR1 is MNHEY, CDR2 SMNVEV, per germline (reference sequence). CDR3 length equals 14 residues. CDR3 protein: CASSLLGTNYGYTF. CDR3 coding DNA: TGTGCCAGCAGTTTACTAGGGACTAACTATGGCTACACCTTC.